The T cell receptor (beta chain) under discussion was sequenced for a study of cytomegalovirus exposure and HLA in healthy donors. Study results and limitations: CMV serostatus alone was available as immune exposure information. V- and J-gene trimming of TCR beta was linked (in a later analysis) to a missense DCLRE1C variant.

A note on this clone: What it binds is not known.

Primers: 60 Vbeta forward and 13 Jbeta reverse. Produced via immunoSEQ multiplex PCR; TCRdb's table is partial and in-frame only. Seen here are about 43,000 clones, approximately 75% observed once, and the top ten hold 1.4%. This CDR3 comprises 12 residues. The V and J ends lost 5 bases and 5 bases respectively, with 9 bases between them. CDR1 SGHVS and CDR2 FQNEAQ come from the germline V gene. The receptor's source is a man aged 30 to 45 in good health and CMV-seronegative. The genes are TRBV7-8 and TRBJ1-2, with D possibly being TRBD1 (6 bases). The sequencing sample was made of PBMCs. The chain's CDR3 is CASSIQGYGYTF. The CDR3 coding sequence is TGTGCCAGCAGCATACAGGGATATGGCTACACCTTC.